These T cell receptor beta chains were read from a single sample in a study of vaccination and CD4 T cells after COVID-19. One entry per CDR3 protein, called by TCRdb with MiXCR from the PCR reads. The sample lists about 20,000 distinct CDR3 sequences, approximately 50% occurring once. Antigens of these TCRs are unknown. Material: CD4+ T cells from blood, cultured in vitro. These receptors originate from a human donor who had recovered from COVID-19. Both conserved end residues are part of each CDR3. Fields, in order: clone size, J gene, V gene, D gene, CDR3 DNA, CDR3 protein. The D gene is left open where the match is weak. Rows may omit the clone size; those that give it use once, few, many or a size class.

>few|TRBJ1-2|TRBV6-1|TRBD1
TGTGCCAGCAGACCATGGACAGGGCAAGGCTACACCTTC
CASRPWTGQGYTF
>-|TRBJ2-7|TRBV10-1|-
TGCGCCAGCAGTGGGCGTTCGGGGCAGACCTACGAGCAGTACTTC
CASSGRSGQTYEQYF
>-|TRBJ2-3|TRBV6-1|TRBD2
TGTGCCAGCAGAGCGGGACTAGCGGGAGCAGATACGCAGTATTTT
CASRAGLAGADTQYF
>-|TRBJ2-5|TRBV20-1|-
TGCAGTGCTAGTAGACGGACGGACGGCGAGGAGACCCAGTACTTC
CSASRRTDGEETQYF
>few|TRBJ1-2|TRBV15|-
TGTGCCACCAGCAGAGGACAAAATCAGGGCTATGGCTACACCTTC
CATSRGQNQGYGYTF
>-|TRBJ2-5|TRBV19|TRBD1
TGTGCCAGTAGTGGGACAGGAGGGGAGACCCAGTACTTC
CASSGTGGETQYF
>-|TRBJ1-5|TRBV12-3/TRBV12-4|-
TGTGCCAGCAGTTTTTCGGATCAGCCCCAGCATTTT
CASSFSDQPQHF
>-|TRBJ2-4|TRBV7-2|-
TGTGCCAGCAGCTTGCAGGCCGGGCTGGCCAAAAACATTCAGTACTTC
CASSLQAGLAKNIQYF
>-|TRBJ2-3|TRBV20-1|-
TGCAGTGCTAGTGGGGGGGCCGGCACAGATACGCAGTATTTT
CSASGGAGTDTQYF
>-|TRBJ1-5|TRBV5-1|TRBD1
TGCGCCAGCAGCTTACCGGGACAGAATCAGCCCCAGCATTTT
CASSLPGQNQPQHF
>-|TRBJ2-1|TRBV4-2|TRBD2
TGTGCCAGCAGCCAAGTGAACGCGGGAGGAGATAATGAGCAGTTCTTC
CASSQVNAGGDNEQFF
>-|TRBJ1-6|TRBV20-1|-
TGCAGTGCCGCGCGGGGAGATAATTCACCCCTCCACTTT
CSAARGDNSPLHF
>few|TRBJ1-5|TRBV2|-
TGTGCCAGCAGTGAGGGGCTTAGCAATCAGCCCCAGCATTTT
CASSEGLSNQPQHF
>-|TRBJ1-4|TRBV7-2|-
TGTGCCAGCAGCTCCCAGGGAGATGAAAAACTGTTTTTT
CASSSQGDEKLFF
>-|TRBJ1-2|TRBV19|TRBD1
TGTGCCAGTAGTATACAGGGGGCTTATGGCTACACCTTC
CASSIQGAYGYTF
>few|TRBJ2-1|TRBV2|TRBD2
TGTGCCAGCAGTAAAGGACTAGCGGGAGCCAATGAGCAGTTCTTC
CASSKGLAGANEQFF
>-|TRBJ1-5|TRBV6-2/TRBV6-3|-
TGTGCCAGCAGCCCCCTCGGGTGGGCAGGGAGATCCTCTAAACCCCAGCATTTT
CASSPLGWAGRSSKPQHF
>-|TRBJ1-2|TRBV7-2|TRBD1
TGTGCCAGCAGCCCCGGGGACAGATCTAACTATGGCTACACCTTC
CASSPGDRSNYGYTF
>-|TRBJ2-1|TRBV7-2|-
TGTGCCAGCAGCTTAAACGGTTTTACGTGGAATGAGCAGTTCTTC
CASSLNGFTWNEQFF
>-|TRBJ2-3|TRBV20-1|-
TGCAGTGCTTCACTAGCTCTCACAGATACGCAGTATTTT
CSASLALTDTQYF
>-|TRBJ1-1|TRBV28|-
TGTGCCAGCAGGCGGCAGGGGAACACTGAAGCTTTCTTT
CASRRQGNTEAFF
>-|TRBJ1-1|TRBV23-1|-
TGCGCCAGCAGCCCAAGGGAGGGGCGGAGGACTGAAGCTTTCTTT
CASSPREGRRTEAFF
>few|TRBJ2-5|TRBV20-1|-
TGCAGTGCTGCGGGGGCACAAGAGACCCAGTACTTC
CSAAGAQETQYF
>few|TRBJ1-5|TRBV6-1|-
TGTGCCAGCAGTGACCGGACAGAAAAGAATCAGCCCCAGCATTTT
CASSDRTEKNQPQHF
>-|TRBJ2-2|TRBV5-4|TRBD1
TGTGCCAGCAGCCCGGAGGCGGGACAGGGGGATTATGTCGGGGAGCTGTTTTTT
CASSPEAGQGDYVGELFF
>-|TRBJ2-1|TRBV6-5|-
TGTGCCAGCAGTTACCTGAATGAGCAGTTCTTC
CASSYLNEQFF
>-|TRBJ1-5|TRBV19|-
TGTGCCAGTAGGGGGACTGCCAATCAGCCCCAGCATTTT
CASRGTANQPQHF
>-|TRBJ2-1|TRBV7-6|TRBD2
TGTGCCAGCAGCCCCAAAAAGGGACTAGCGGGAGGGCCAGGGCAGTTCTTC
CASSPKKGLAGGPGQFF
>-|TRBJ1-6|TRBV10-1|-
TGCGCCAGCAGTGAGGGGGCCCGTTCACCCCTCCACTTT
CASSEGARSPLHF
>few|TRBJ2-3|TRBV27|TRBD2
TGTGCCAGCAGTTCCTCACTAGCGGGAGCGAAAGATACGCAGTATTTT
CASSSSLAGAKDTQYF
>-|TRBJ2-7|TRBV28|TRBD1
TGTGCCGGCAGTTCCGGACAGGGTCCTTACGAGCAGTACTTC
CAGSSGQGPYEQYF
>-|TRBJ1-4|TRBV27|-
TGTGCCAGCAGTTTCAGGGCTCTAGCTAATGAAAAACTGTTTTTT
CASSFRALANEKLFF
>-|TRBJ2-3|TRBV30|-
TGTGCCTGGACAGCAGCAGATACGCAGTATTTT
CAWTAADTQYF
>few|TRBJ2-2|TRBV20-1|TRBD2
TGCAGTGCTAGACGGACTAGCAACACCGGGGAGCTGTTTTTT
CSARRTSNTGELFF
>-|TRBJ2-4|TRBV20-1|-
TGCAGCGGGGACACCTCCAAAAACATTCAGTACTTC
CSGDTSKNIQYF
>-|TRBJ1-1|TRBV19|-
TGTGCCAGTAGTATACATCGAGAGAACACTGAAGCTTTCTTT
CASSIHRENTEAFF
>-|TRBJ1-1|TRBV20-1|TRBD1
TGCAGTGCTAGAGAAGACAGGGTGGTAACTGAAGCTTTCTTT
CSAREDRVVTEAFF
>-|TRBJ1-1|TRBV28|-
TGTGCCAGCAGTTTGGACAGTTTAGAGGAAGCTTTCTTT
CASSLDSLEEAFF
>-|TRBJ1-5|TRBV6-1|-
TGTGCCAGCAGCTCTCCGAATCAGCCCCAGCATTTT
CASSSPNQPQHF
>few|TRBJ1-2|TRBV7-3|TRBD1
TGTGCCAGCAGCTCGGGACAGGGCTATGGCTACACCTTC
CASSSGQGYGYTF
>few|TRBJ1-3|TRBV27|-
TGTGCCAGCAGTTTATACGGGTTCTCTGGAAACACCATATATTTT
CASSLYGFSGNTIYF
>-|TRBJ1-5|TRBV12-3/TRBV12-4|-
TGTGCCAGCAGTTTCCGGCGAGGACAGCCCCAGCATTTT
CASSFRRGQPQHF
>-|TRBJ2-1|TRBV5-1|-
TGCGCCAGCCATGGGGGAAGCTCCTACAATGAGCAGTTCTTC
CASHGGSSYNEQFF
>-|TRBJ2-3|TRBV6-5|-
TGTGCCAGCAGTTCCCTCCGGGGGAGCAGCACAGATACGCAGTATTTT
CASSSLRGSSTDTQYF
>-|TRBJ1-4|TRBV21-1|-
TGTGCCAGAGGAGGGACATCTAATGAAAAACTGTTTTTT
CARGGTSNEKLFF
>-|TRBJ1-5|TRBV12-5|-
TGTGCTAGTGGTTCAGGTGACCGGGCATCTCAGCCCCAGCATTTT
CASGSGDRASQPQHF
>-|TRBJ1-1|TRBV6-1|TRBD1
TGTGCCAGCAGTCGAGGGACAGATCGATACCAGAACACTGAAGCTTTCTTT
CASSRGTDRYQNTEAFF
>-|TRBJ2-3|TRBV24-1|-
TGTGCCACCAGTGATTCCTCCAGGGCAGGTACGCAGTATTTT
CATSDSSRAGTQYF
>-|TRBJ1-1|TRBV2|-
TGTGCCAGCAGCGAAAGAGGGGGGGCGAACACTGAAGCTTTCTTT
CASSERGGANTEAFF
>-|TRBJ1-6|TRBV19|-
TGTGCCACCCGATTGATGGGGGGCAGCTCCTATAATTCACCCCTCCACTTT
CATRLMGGSSYNSPLHF
>-|TRBJ2-1|TRBV24-1|-
TGTGCCACCAGTGACCCGCGATGGAGGGATGAGCAGTTCTTC
CATSDPRWRDEQFF
>-|TRBJ1-1|TRBV3-1|-
TGTGCCAGCAGCCAAGGCATTACAGGGTCTGGAAGGAACACTGAAGCTTTCTTT
CASSQGITGSGRNTEAFF
>-|TRBJ2-7|TRBV7-9|-
TGTGCCAGCAGCCCCGAGATAGCCTCTTACTACGAGCAGTACTTC
CASSPEIASYYEQYF
>-|TRBJ2-3|TRBV7-2|TRBD1
TGTGCCAGCAGCTTGGGGGACAGGGTGCCCATAGATACGCAGTATTTT
CASSLGDRVPIDTQYF
>few|TRBJ2-3|TRBV6-1|-
TGTGCCAGCACTCTTGAGGGGTCCGGCACAGATACGCAGTATTTT
CASTLEGSGTDTQYF
>-|TRBJ1-2|TRBV25-1|TRBD1
TGTGCCAGCAGTGAGAAATTAATAGGTGATGGACAGGGTAACTATGGCTACACCTTC
CASSEKLIGDGQGNYGYTF
>once|TRBJ2-1|TRBV20-1|TRBD2
TGCAGTGCTACCGCTAGCGGGAGGACCTACAATGAGCAGTTCTTC
CSATASGRTYNEQFF
>few|TRBJ1-1|TRBV15|TRBD1
TGTGCCACCAGCCCGAACGCAGGGGGCGCGTTCTTCACTGAAGCTTTCTTT
CATSPNAGGAFFTEAFF
>few|TRBJ1-2|TRBV12-3/TRBV12-4|-
TGTGCCAGCAGTTTAGGCAGCCCTAACTATGGCTACACCTTC
CASSLGSPNYGYTF